Detailed here is one TCR beta chain. Version v3.0 of the immunoSEQ assay ran at survey level. TCRdb's table, derived via immunoSEQ multiplex PCR, lists solely in-frame clones and lacks some. This repertoire shows 25,000 to 35,000 clones, roughly 86% found once; its top ten account for around 5%. This sample is part of a study of long-term antiretroviral therapy in people with HIV. The source of this sequence is a young woman with HIV. The specimen comprised unsorted PBMCs, sampled 0.8 years after starting antiretroviral therapy.

The CDR3 sequence: CASRKESSYNEQFF. Here the CDR3 DNA reads TGTGCCAGTAGAAAAGAGAGCTCCTACAATGAGCAGTTCTTC. This chain connects TRBV19 to TRBJ2-1; no reliable D call. CDR3 length equals 14 residues. From germline, CDR1 is LNHDA and CDR2 SQIVND (reference sequence). V lost 6 bases and J lost 0, with 9 bases in between.